The next 15 T cell receptor beta chains were all read from a single sample in a study of response to subunit inactivated influenza vaccine. MiXCR, run by TCRdb on the RT-PCR reads, gives a single entry per CDR3 protein. The data show almost 600,000 distinct CDR3 sequences, about 15% seen once. The specimen was PBMCs from blood, collected 11 to 12 days after vaccination. The receptors were sampled from a man in his forties or fifties who received an inactivated influenza vaccine.

The table lists this clonotype with a few counts. The rearrangement links TRBV5-1 to TRBJ1-4, with 8 bases matching TRBD1. The V segment lost 4 bases and the J segment 3 bases; nucleotides outside the gene matches: 5. The CDR3 totals 15 residues. Germline V gene sequence: CDR1 SGHRS, CDR2 YFSETQ. The CDR3 DNA reads TGCGCCAGCAGCACCTGGACAGGGTCTAATGAAAAACTGTTTTTT. Translated, it gives CASSTWTGSNEKLFF.

In this sample, this clonotype turned up a few times. The J gene is TRBJ2-7, the V gene TRBV28; 7 nucleotides match TRBD1. Germline values: CDR1 MDHEN, CDR2 SYDVKM. J gave up 4 bases and V 6 bases, and 9 bases lay outside the gene matches. CDR3 length: 14 amino acids. CDR3 in amino acids: CASRPPGQRYEQYF. DNA for the CDR3: TGTGCCAGCAGACCTCCGGGACAGCGTTACGAGCAGTACTTC.

This clonotype showed up just a few times. The rearrangement uses TRBV19 and TRBJ2-1; 9 bases are shared with TRBD2. The ends lost 5 bases at V and 7 bases at J; junction bases unmatched: 9. The CDR3 has 15 amino acids. Per germline, CDR1 LNHDA and CDR2 SQIVND (reference sequence). The CDR3 loop reads CASSRWAGGNNEQFF. In DNA, the CDR3 is TGTGCCAGTAGTCGTTGGGCGGGAGGGAATAATGAGCAGTTCTTC.

This clonotype was found a few times. The V gene is TRBV4-3, the J gene TRBJ1-1; D is undetermined. The germline CDR1 and CDR2 sequences are LGHNA and YSLEER. With 1 base removed from V and 7 bases from J, the gap between germline ends came to 10 bases. CDR3 length: 13 residues. For the CDR3, the DNA is TGCGCCAGCAGCCAAGCTCCACAGTATGAAGCTTTCTTT. Amino acid sequence: CASSQAPQYEAFF.

In its sample, this clonotype was seen a few times. The chain's CDR3 is CSAYWGAKNIQYF. The CDR3, as DNA: TGCAGTGCTTACTGGGGAGCCAAAAACATTCAGTACTTC. The V call is TRBV20-1, the J call TRBJ2-4; D ambiguous. Trimming removed 5 bases from V and 0 bases from J, with 8 bases in between. Looked up from germline, CDR1 is DFQATT and CDR2 is SNEGSKA (reference sequence). The CDR3 sequence is 13 residues long.

The chain is built from TRBV2 and TRBJ2-3, with 11 bases matching TRBD1. This CDR3 has 16 amino acids. The J segment lost 4 bases and the V segment lost 2 bases, leaving 5 bases of the junction unmatched. Germline V gene data show CDR1 as SNHLY and CDR2 as FYNNEI. In DNA form, the CDR3 reads TGTGCCAGCAGTGAAAGTAGGACAGGGGGCGCAGATACGCAGTATTTT. This codes for CASSESRTGGADTQYF.

This clonotype was seen a handful of times. The genes are TRBV2 and TRBJ2-7; D is undetermined. Germline V gene sequence: CDR1 SNHLY, CDR2 FYNNEI. V was clipped by 5 bases and J by 6 bases, with 8 bases between them. The CDR3 contains 11 residues. CDR3 loop: CASSSTPEQYF. CDR3 nucleotide sequence: TGTGCCAGCAGTTCTACACCCGAGCAGTACTTC.

This clonotype was counted only a few times. The chain carries TRBV11-2 and TRBJ2-7; TRBD1 aligns across 7 bases. CDR1 and CDR2 from the germline V gene are SGHAT and FQNNGV. The CDR3 is 18 amino acids. J gave up 0 bases and V 5 bases, and 16 bases lay outside the gene matches. This CDR3 is CASSLRVGTAKSSYEQYF. CDR3 coding DNA: TGTGCCAGCAGCCTTAGAGTGGGGACAGCTAAGAGCTCCTACGAGCAGTACTTC.

The chain uses TRBV7-9 and TRBJ2-1; TRBD1 matches at 11 bases. With 7 bases clipped from V and 5 bases from J, the junction kept 7 bases outside the gene matches. Germline V gene sequence: CDR1 SEHNR, CDR2 FQNEAQ (reference sequence). The CDR3 sequence is 15 residues long. DNA of the CDR3: TGTGCCAGCACTGGACAGGGGGCAATCGACAATGAGCAGTTCTTC. Protein: CASTGQGAIDNEQFF.

This clonotype occurred once. This rearrangement joins TRBV4-3 to TRBJ1-1; D remains ambiguous. V was trimmed by 0 bases and J by 4 bases, leaving 12 bases between them. The CDR3 consists of 15 residues. The germline V gene encodes CDR1 LGHNA and CDR2 YSLEER. CDR3 residues: CASSQDWVLSTEAFF. The CDR3 DNA sequence: TGCGCCAGCAGCCAAGATTGGGTTCTGTCCACTGAAGCTTTCTTT.

V and J are TRBV6-1 and TRBJ2-1, with D uncertain. V lost 7 bases and J lost 8, with 15 bases in between. Germline V gene sequence: CDR1 MNHNS, CDR2 SASEGT. CDR3 length equals 13 residues. Here the CDR3 DNA reads TGTGCCAGCACCCCCCCGATGGGGTATGAGCAGTTCTTC. Amino acids: CASTPPMGYEQFF.

This clonotype was seen a handful of times. CDR3 bases: TGCGCCAGCAGCTCCGACAGGGGGACCTATGGCTACACCTTC. It is translated as CASSSDRGTYGYTF. The V gene is TRBV5-1, the J gene TRBJ1-2, with 9 positions matching TRBD1. This CDR3 is 14 amino acids long. Germline-derived CDR1 and CDR2 are SGHRS and YFSETQ. V lost 3 bases and J lost 4; bases outside the gene matches: 4.

The gene calls are TRBV19 and TRBJ2-7, with D possibly being TRBD1 or TRBD2 (5 bases each). The germline V gene has CDR1 LNHDA and CDR2 SQIVND (reference sequence). The CDR3 sequence is 14 residues long. The V end was cut by 4 bases, the J end by 2 bases, with 12 bases between. CDR3 nucleotides: TGTGCCAGTAGTACCGTGGGACCTCCCTACGAGCAGTACTTC. Residues: CASSTVGPPYEQYF. The variable domain in full, completed from reference TRBV19 and TRBJ2-7, reads DGGITQSPKYLFRKEGQNVTLSCEQNLNHDAMYWYRQDPGQGLRLIYYSQIVNDFQKGDIAEGYSVSREKKESFPLTVTSAQKNPTAFYLCASSTVGPPYEQYFGPGTRLTVT.

Many counts were recorded for this clonotype. The chain carries TRBV5-1 and TRBJ1-2; D gene unclear. The germline CDR1 and CDR2 sequences are SGHRS and YFSETQ. The CDR3 consists of 15 residues. V dropped 0 bases and J dropped 1 base, with 10 bases sitting between them. The CDR3 DNA sequence: TGCGCCAGCAGCTTGGATACCGGGATTAACTATGGCTACACCTTC. Translated, it gives CASSLDTGINYGYTF.

This clonotype was seen only a few times. This chain joins TRBV15 and TRBJ2-1; D is unclear. The CDR3 consists of 15 residues. The V gene lost 2 bases and the J gene lost 2 bases, with 10 bases spanning the gap. The V gene's germline CDR1 is LNHNV and CDR2 YYDKDF (reference sequence). The CDR3 region has the DNA TGTGCCACCAGCAGACAAAGGAACACCTACAATGAGCAGTTCTTC. It is translated as CATSRQRNTYNEQFF.